Below are 2 T cell receptor beta chains sequenced from a single sample in a study of T-cell memory formation after mild COVID-19. TCRdb processed the 5' RACE reads anew with MiXCR; each CDR3 protein has one entry. This sample has about 100,000 distinct CDR3 sequences, with around 17% found just once. The sequenced sample consisted of PBMCs or a T cell subset sorted from them (not recorded which). These receptors were obtained from a man aged 18-30 years who had mild COVID-19 (a few samples of this study predate the infection). Cell type and time point are not known.

About this clonotype itself: The conserved phenylalanine or tryptophan is not found at the CDR3 terminus, so this likely reflects a read error. The CDR3 sequence: CASSFNAERETQYL. The CDR3 DNA reads as TGTGCCAGCAGCTTCAATGCGGAGCGGGAGACCCAGTACTTA. J is TRBJ2-5 and V is TRBV7-2, with a tentative D call TRBD2 (5 bases). The CDR3 consists of 14 residues. V was pared by 3 bases and J by 5 bases, with 13 bases between. Germline V gives CDR1 SGHTA, CDR2 FQGNSA.

The V and J genes are TRBV5-1 and TRBJ1-6, with 9 nucleotides matching TRBD1. The CDR3 is made up of 16 amino acids. V lost 3 bases to trimming and J lost 1 base; unmatched junction nucleotides: 2. CDR1 and CDR2 from the germline V gene are SGHRS and YFSETQ. CDR3 nucleotides: TGCGCCAGCAGCTCAGGACAGGGGTCCTATAATTCACCCCTCCACTTT. The encoded protein is CASSSGQGSYNSPLHF. The whole variable domain, filled in from reference TRBV5-1 and TRBJ1-6, reads KAGVTQTPRYLIKTRGQQVTLSCSPISGHRSVSWYQQTPGQGLQFLFEYFSETQRNKGNFPGRFSGRQFSNSRSEMNVSTLELGDSALYLCASSSGQGSYNSPLHFGNGTRLTVT.